A single sample is the source of the 26 T cell receptor beta chains below, sequenced in a study of blood T cell repertoires in COVID-19. The protocol was immunoSEQ multiplex PCR, while the TCRdb copy is restricted to in-frame clones and leaves out a portion. The data show 300,000 to 500,000 clones, roughly 88% seen once. Material for sequencing was PBMCs or T cells enriched from blood (not recorded which). The receptors stem from a middle-aged woman with acute COVID-19.

This sequence joins TRBV5-5 and TRBJ1-3; a possible D gene is TRBD1 (5 bases). The germline CDR1 and CDR2 sequences are SGHKS and YYEKEE (reference sequence). There are 16 residues in the CDR3. Between the trimmed V and J ends, which lost 6 bases and 0 bases, there was a span of 16 bases. CDR3 sequence: CASTALTGGSGNTIYF. Here the CDR3 DNA reads TGTGCCAGCACCGCACTAACGGGGGGCTCTGGAAACACCATATATTTT.

The chain carries TRBV6-2 or TRBV6-3 and TRBJ1-2; D is perhaps TRBD1 (5 bases). Trimming pared 5 bases from V and 4 bases from J, leaving 17 bases between. CDR1 and CDR2 (germline): MNHEY, SVGEGT. The CDR3 sequence is 15 residues long. The CDR3 DNA follows: TGTGCCAGCAGTCTCGAAGGGGACTACTTCTATGGCTACACCTTC. Protein product: CASSLEGDYFYGYTF.

V gene TRBV19 combines with J gene TRBJ1-3; D is unresolved. V was cut by 4 bases and J by 3 bases, with 7 bases left in between. Germline V CDR1 and CDR2: LNHDA, SQIVND (reference sequence). The length of the CDR3 is 13 residues. CDR3 protein: CASSTTGGNTIYF. The CDR3 region has the DNA TGTGCCAGTAGTACCACGGGTGGAAACACCATATATTTT.

The V gene is TRBV6-2 or TRBV6-3, the J gene TRBJ1-4; the D gene is possibly TRBD1 (5 bases). The V end was cut by 5 bases, the J end by 5 bases, with 12 bases between. The CDR3 spans 14 residues. Germline V gene data show CDR1 as MNHEY and CDR2 as SVGEGT. Here the CDR3 reads CASSTMAGNEKLFF. The CDR3 region has the DNA TGTGCCAGCAGTACCATGGCAGGGAATGAAAAACTGTTTTTT.

V is TRBV11-3 and J is TRBJ1-4, with 11 bases fitting TRBD1. V shed 5 bases, J shed 8 bases, and the junction held 7 bases outside the gene matches. The CDR3 contains 15 residues. CDR1 SGHNT and CDR2 YENEEA come from the germline V gene. The CDR3 spells CASSLDRGREEKLFF. CDR3 in DNA: TGTGCCAGCAGCCTGGACAGGGGGCGGGAGGAAAAACTGTTTTTT.

The V and J genes are TRBV10-3 and TRBJ1-6, with D maybe TRBD1 (5 bases). The ends were cut back, 2 bases at V and 8 bases at J, with 10 bases in the middle. Per germline, CDR1 ENHRY and CDR2 SYGVKD. CDR3 length: 14 amino acids. The CDR3 DNA reads TGTGCCATCAGTGAGCGCAGGGAAGATTCACCCCTCCACTTT. The encoded protein is CAISERREDSPLHF.

The chain recombines TRBV27 with TRBJ1-1; TRBD1 matches at 9 bases. The V gene end was trimmed by 8 bases and the J gene end by 0 bases; junction bases not matched to a gene: 10. Germline lookup yields CDR1 MNHEY and CDR2 SMNVEV (reference sequence). The CDR3 consists of 16 residues. CDR3 coding DNA: TGTGCCAGCGGACCGGGACAGGGCTTCATGAACACTGAAGCTTTCTTT. This sequence encodes CASGPGQGFMNTEAFF.

This rearrangement joins TRBV5-6 to TRBJ1-2; D remains ambiguous. Per germline, CDR1 SGHDT and CDR2 YYEEEE. The CDR3 totals 16 residues. The V end lost 0 bases, the J end lost 4 bases, and 16 bases lay between the germline ends. As DNA, the CDR3 is TGTGCCAGCAGCTTGGGGCCACCCGACTTAATCTATGGCTACACCTTC. It is translated as CASSLGPPDLIYGYTF.

The chain couples TRBV9 to TRBJ2-1, with D possibly being TRBD2 (5 bases). The CDR3 spans 12 residues. Trimming removed 0 bases at V and 9 bases at J, with 7 bases between. Germline V gene sequence: CDR1 SGDLS, CDR2 YYNGEE. The CDR3 loop is CASSVASSEQFF. DNA for the CDR3: TGTGCCAGCAGCGTAGCTAGCAGTGAGCAGTTCTTC.

This chain joins TRBV5-6 and TRBJ2-3, with TRBD2 identical over 9 bases. Germline V lookup: CDR1 SGHDT, CDR2 YYEEEE. V shed 7 bases, J shed 4 bases, and the junction held 4 bases outside the gene matches. The CDR3 totals 13 residues. CDR3 residues: CASGSGGADTQYF. Written as DNA, the CDR3 is TGTGCCAGCGGTAGCGGGGGAGCAGATACGCAGTATTTT.

The chain has TRBV30 and TRBJ1-6; the D is unclear. Germline V gene data show CDR1 as GTSNPN and CDR2 as SVGIG (reference sequence). CDR3 size: 15 residues. Trimming took off 0 bases at V and 7 bases at J, with 13 bases between the two ends. The chain's CDR3 is CAWSVLERRNSPLHF. In DNA form, the CDR3 reads TGTGCCTGGAGTGTACTAGAACGGAGAAATTCACCCCTCCACTTT.

The genes are TRBV7-9 and TRBJ1-1; 7 positions match TRBD1. The CDR3 is 14 residues long. The germline gives CDR1 SEHNR, CDR2 FQNEAQ (reference sequence). The V and J ends lost 0 bases and 6 bases, in that order; junction bases with no gene match: 4. This chain's CDR3 is CASSLATGIAEAFF. The CDR3 DNA follows: TGTGCCAGCAGCTTAGCGACAGGGATCGCTGAAGCTTTCTTT.

This rearrangement joins TRBV24-1 to TRBJ1-5; 9 nucleotides line up with TRBD1. Per germline, CDR1 KGHDR and CDR2 SFDVKD. This CDR3 has 16 residues. V lost 2 bases to trimming and J lost 4 bases; unmatched junction nucleotides: 5. For the CDR3, the DNA is TGTGCCACCAGTGATTCTAGAGGACAGGGGAATCAGCCCCAGCATTTT. Translation gives CATSDSRGQGNQPQHF.

The rearrangement joins TRBV11-2 to TRBJ1-3, with D uncertain. Germline CDR1 and CDR2: SGHAT and FQNNGV. The CDR3 contains 13 residues. V dropped 5 bases and J dropped 0 bases, with 5 bases sitting between them. The DNA of the CDR3 is TGTGCCAGCAGCCGCGTCTCTGGAAACACCATATATTTT. This gives the protein CASSRVSGNTIYF.

The gene calls are TRBV9 and TRBJ2-5; 9 nucleotides match TRBD2. The J segment lost 5 bases and the V segment lost 4 bases, leaving 6 bases of the junction unmatched. Germline V gene lookup returns CDR1 SGDLS and CDR2 YYNGEE. This CDR3 is built from 14 residues. This chain's CDR3 is CASSPGTSPETQYF. In nucleotides, the CDR3 is TGTGCCAGCAGCCCGGGGACTAGCCCGGAGACCCAGTACTTC.

This clone was seen a single time. The V gene is TRBV5-1, the J gene TRBJ1-2; 7 bases map to TRBD1. Germline assignment: CDR1 SGHRS and CDR2 YFSETQ. V dropped 2 bases and J dropped 4; count of bases not matched to a gene: 11. The CDR3 totals 16 residues. The CDR3 loop is CASSFIGGDSTYGYTF. In DNA, the CDR3 is TGCGCCAGCAGCTTTATCGGGGGGGACAGCACCTATGGCTACACCTTC.

J is TRBJ2-1 and V is TRBV5-1, with a weak D call TRBD1 (5 bases). The germline CDR1 and CDR2 sequences are SGHRS and YFSETQ. V gave up 0 bases and J gave up 9 bases, with 10 bases separating them. The CDR3 covers 13 residues. The CDR3 is CASSLARAIEQFF. The CDR3 coding sequence is TGCGCCAGCAGCTTGGCCAGGGCGATTGAGCAGTTCTTC.

The CDR3 loop is CASSLHMGQGDSGNTIYF. The CDR3 coding sequence is TGTGCCAGCAGCTTACATATGGGACAGGGGGACTCTGGAAACACCATATATTTT. The V gene is TRBV5-8, the J gene TRBJ1-3; 11 nucleotides match TRBD1. The germline V gene encodes CDR1 SGHTS and CDR2 YDEGEE. The CDR3 has 18 residues. J lost 0 bases, V lost 2 bases, and 7 bases had no gene match.

The rearrangement joins TRBV5-4 to TRBJ1-3, with TRBD1 matching over 9 bases. Germline V gene lookup returns CDR1 SGHNT and CDR2 YYREEE (reference sequence). Trimming took 4 bases from V and 0 from J; bases not matched to a gene: 5. The CDR3 sequence is 16 residues long. Here the CDR3 reads CASSRGQGSSGNTIYF. The CDR3 DNA reads TGTGCCAGCAGCCGGGGACAGGGAAGCTCTGGAAACACCATATATTTT.

This clone was counted a single time. The same CDR3 can be traced to other DNA sequences in this sample. The chain combines TRBV18 with TRBJ2-5; the match to TRBD2 covers 7 bases. Per the germline V gene, CDR1 is KGHSH and CDR2 is LQKENI. With V trimmed by 1 base and J by 5 bases, 4 bases remained unmatched. The CDR3 contains 14 residues. The CDR3 sequence: CASSPQAGLETQYF. CDR3 nucleotide sequence: TGTGCCAGCTCACCACAAGCGGGGCTGGAGACCCAGTACTTC. Together with reference TRBV18 and TRBJ2-5, the CDR3 gives the full variable domain: NAGVMQNPRHLVRRRGQEARLRCSPMKGHSHVYWYRQLPEEGLKFMVYLQKENIIDESGMPKERFSAEFPKEGPSILRIQQVVRGDSAAYFCASSPQAGLETQYFGPGTRLLVL.

V gene TRBV2 combines with J gene TRBJ1-1; the D is unclear. The V end lost 4 bases, the J end lost 6 bases, and 12 bases lay between the germline ends. CDR1 is SNHLY and CDR2 is FYNNEI in the germline V gene. The CDR3 is 13 amino acids. The chain's CDR3 is CASSGEGLPEAFF. The CDR3 DNA is TGTGCCAGCAGTGGGGAGGGATTACCTGAAGCTTTCTTT.

This rearrangement joins TRBV7-8 to TRBJ2-5; possible D gene TRBD2, 6 bases. CDR1 SGHVS and CDR2 FQNEAQ come from the germline V gene. Trimming pared 3 bases from V and 0 bases from J, leaving 11 bases between. The CDR3 runs 15 residues. The CDR3 DNA reads TGTGCCAGCAGCTTGGACCGGGACTACCAAGAGACCCAGTACTTC. Its protein is CASSLDRDYQETQYF. Full variable domain (missing parts from reference TRBV7-8 and TRBJ2-5): GAGVSQSPRYKVAKRGQDVALRCDPISGHVSLFWYQQALGQGPEFLTYFQNEAQLDKSGLPSDRFFAERPEGSVSTLKIQRTQQEDSAVYLCASSLDRDYQETQYFGPGTRLLVL.

The chain combines TRBV19 with TRBJ2-5, with D unclear. Germline V gives CDR1 LNHDA, CDR2 SQIVND (reference sequence). The CDR3 length is 13 residues. V dropped 7 bases and J dropped 4 bases, with 13 bases sitting between them. Here the CDR3 reads CASNPDSRETQYF. The CDR3 DNA reads as TGTGCCAGTAACCCAGACTCCAGAGAGACCCAGTACTTC.

The gene calls are TRBV9 and TRBJ2-3; 7 bases line up with TRBD1. V trimming: 0 bases; J trimming: 3 bases; junction bases outside the gene matches: 7. CDR3 length: 16 residues. Germline-derived CDR1 and CDR2 are SGDLS and YYNGEE. The DNA for the CDR3 is TGTGCCAGCAGCGTAGAAGGGACAGCCGGGACAGATACGCAGTATTTT. Its translation is CASSVEGTAGTDTQYF. The variable domain in full, with the rest retrieved from reference TRBV9 and TRBJ2-3, is DSGVTQTPKHLITATGQRVTLRCSPRSGDLSVYWYQQSLDQGLQFLIQYYNGEERAKGNILERFSAQQFPDLHSELNLSSLELGDSALYFCASSVEGTAGTDTQYFGPGTRLTVL.

This chain uses TRBV21-1 with TRBJ2-7; no DNA check was done on the table's D call, TRBD2. TRBV21-1 is reported as a pseudogene. The CDR3 spans 15 residues. CDR3 DNA: TGTGCCAGCAGCAAAGGGCGCGGGGGGGGGATCGGGCAGTACTTC. It encodes CASSKGRGGGIGQYF.

This clone was observed a single time. V and J are TRBV7-8 and TRBJ1-2; the D gene is possibly TRBD1 (5 bases). V shed 2 bases and J shed 3 bases, with 10 bases lying between them. The CDR3 is made up of 14 amino acids. Germline CDR1 SGHVS, CDR2 FQNEAQ. The CDR3 DNA follows: TGTGCCAGCAGCTTAAGAGGGGAGGACTATGGCTACACCTTC. Translating it yields CASSLRGEDYGYTF.